The clone carrying this T cell receptor beta chain was seen a handful of times. Time point described: pre-sensitization, week 0. Treatment here: therapeutic diphenylcyclopropenone sensitization with weekly scalp DPC. Per germline, CDR1 ENHRY and CDR2 SYGVKD. Trimming removed 7 bases from V and 6 bases from J, with 13 bases in between. The CDR3 has 13 amino acids. This sample is part of a study of human T cells and chemical hapten exposure. A single record per CDR3 protein comes from TCRdb applying MiXCR to the RACE reads. This sample has about 250,000 distinct CDR3 sequences, with approximately 7.5% found just once.

The receptor was isolated from a man between 18 and 35 years old with alopecia areata. Some clones in this sample may be carry-over from other donors' samples. Here the sequenced sample was whole blood, taken in connection with sensitization to the hapten diphenylcyclopropenone (DPC). The chain joins TRBV10-3 to TRBJ2-1, with D tentatively TRBD2 (7 bases). CDR3 DNA sequence: TGTGCCATCACGGGGGGCGCAGGCAATGAGCAGTTCTTC. Translated: CAITGGAGNEQFF.